One sample yielded the 15 T cell receptor beta chains listed below, sequenced in a study of CD8 T cells in ankylosing spondylitis (dated 2017 in TCRdb). The library was produced with 5' RACE. Sequencing used an Illumina HiSeq 2500. In TCRdb, the public reads were trimmed at Q25 with fastp and aligned with MiXCR, with productive beta chains retained. Entries that share a CDR3 protein sequence are merged under the most common genes and DNA. The sample table holds some 150,000 distinct CDR3 sequences, of which 10% to 12% were seen once. Of the sample, approximately 4% falls within the top ten clones. The sample comprised blood, either unsorted or a sorted T cell fraction (not recorded which). The receptors derive from a female donor with ankylosing spondylitis or in good health (not recorded which).

This clonotype was picked up many times. Here the CDR3 reads CASSLGDRGIGEQFF. The CDR3 coding sequence is TGTGCCAGCAGTTTAGGTGACAGGGGGATTGGTGAGCAGTTCTTC. The gene calls are TRBV28 and TRBJ2-1, with 9 bases identical to TRBD1. The CDR3 is made up of 15 amino acids. Trimming at V came to 2 bases and at J to 9 bases, leaving 8 bases not matched to a gene. CDR1 MDHEN and CDR2 SYDVKM come from the germline V gene.

This clonotype has ten or more counts. In DNA, the CDR3 is TGTGCCAGCAGTTACCTTAGACCCTATGGCTACACCTTC. It translates to CASSYLRPYGYTF. This chain connects TRBV12-3 or TRBV12-4 to TRBJ1-2; D is unclear. This CDR3 is built from 13 residues. The ends were cut back, 4 bases at V and 4 bases at J, with 10 bases in the middle.

V usage is TRBV5-1 and J usage is TRBJ2-7; 7 nucleotides align to TRBD1. Germline-derived CDR1 and CDR2 are SGHRS and YFSETQ. CDR3 size: 14 residues. V dropped 4 bases and J dropped 1; count of bases not matched to a gene: 5. The DNA for the CDR3 is TGCGCCAGCAGCAAATCGGACAGGTCCTACGAGCAGTACTTC. Its protein product is CASSKSDRSYEQYF.

This clonotype was seen at least ten times. The chain uses TRBV28 and TRBJ2-5; 14 bases agree with TRBD2. The junction had 8 bases not matched to a gene; V was cut back by 7 bases and J by 4 bases. This CDR3 has 16 amino acids. Germline V CDR1 and CDR2: MDHEN, SYDVKM. This CDR3 is CASNLRLAGGIETQYF. The CDR3 DNA sequence: TGTGCCAGCAACCTCCGACTAGCGGGGGGGATAGAGACCCAGTACTTC. The full variable domain, in which reference TRBV28 and TRBJ2-5 provide the parts outside the CDR3, is DVKVTQSSRYLVKRTGEKVFLECVQDMDHENMFWYRQDPGLGLRLIYFSYDVKMKEKGDIPEGYSVSREKKERFSLILESASTNQTSMYLCASNLRLAGGIETQYFGPGTRLLVL.

The table lists this clonotype with many counts. The DNA for the CDR3 is TGTGCCTGGAGTGTACAAGGGGTCCCGCAGTATTTT. This codes for CAWSVQGVPQYF. The J gene is TRBJ2-3, the V gene TRBV30; TRBD1 might be the D (5 bases). The V end was cut by 0 bases, the J end by 10 bases, with 11 bases between. CDR1 is GTSNPN and CDR2 is SVGIG in the germline V gene (reference sequence). This CDR3 has 12 amino acids.

This clonotype has a count of ten or more. The chain couples TRBV12-3 or TRBV12-4 to TRBJ2-7; TRBD2 agrees at 8 bases. CDR3 size: 15 residues. The ends lost 6 bases at V and 1 base at J; junction bases unmatched: 8. CDR3 nucleotide sequence: TGTGCCAGCAGCTTAACCGGGACTAGATCCTACGAGCAGTACTTC. Protein sequence: CASSLTGTRSYEQYF.

This clonotype was counted ten times or more. The rearrangement joins TRBV6-2 or TRBV6-3 to TRBJ2-4, with D perhaps TRBD1 (5 bases). Germline V CDR1 and CDR2: MNHEY, SVGEGT. The V gene lost 5 bases and the J gene lost 3 bases, with 17 bases spanning the gap. There are 16 residues in the CDR3. The CDR3 here is CASSLPQGIVKNIQYF. CDR3 DNA sequence: TGTGCCAGCAGTCTGCCCCAGGGAATTGTCAAAAACATTCAGTACTTC.

Ten or more counts support this clonotype. The CDR3 sequence is CASSLTGLAADTQYF. The CDR3 coding sequence is TGTGCCAGCAGCTTGACGGGACTAGCCGCAGATACGCAGTATTTT. The rearrangement links TRBV7-2 to TRBJ2-3, with 9 bases that match TRBD2. This CDR3 spans 15 amino acids. Germline V lookup: CDR1 SGHTA, CDR2 FQGNSA. With V trimmed by 3 bases and J by 4 bases, 5 bases remained unmatched.

The rearrangement joins TRBV29-1 to TRBJ2-3; no firm D call. Germline values: CDR1 SQVTM, CDR2 ANQGSEA. V lost 1 base, J lost 4 bases, and 6 bases lay in between. CDR3 length: 12 amino acids. The CDR3 loop reads CSVEGVADTQYF. In DNA form, the CDR3 reads TGCAGCGTTGAAGGGGTGGCAGATACGCAGTATTTT.

This clonotype was detected many times. The genes are TRBV20-1 and TRBJ2-4; D gene uncertain. V lost 1 base and J lost 5, with 9 bases in between. This CDR3 spans 13 amino acids. From germline, CDR1 is DFQATT and CDR2 SNEGSKA (reference sequence). CDR3 nucleotide sequence: TGCAGTGCTAGAGCCGGTCCCCAAAACATTCAGTACTTC. Translating it yields CSARAGPQNIQYF.

This chain connects TRBV28 to TRBJ2-3; no clear D gene. The V gene's germline CDR1 is MDHEN and CDR2 SYDVKM. Trimming cost V 7 bases and J 2 bases, with 7 bases left between them. This CDR3 contains 12 residues. This CDR3 reads CASNSFTDTQYF. The CDR3 DNA sequence: TGTGCCAGCAACTCATTCACAGATACGCAGTATTTT.

There are a few counts of this clonotype. The rearrangement joins TRBV20-1 to TRBJ2-2; D call uncertain. This CDR3 is 13 amino acids long. Trimming pared 6 bases from V and 4 bases from J, leaving 12 bases between. Germline-derived CDR1 and CDR2 are DFQATT and SNEGSKA (reference sequence). CDR3 sequence reads: CSASNFSTGELFF. The CDR3 DNA sequence: TGCAGTGCCAGTAACTTTAGCACCGGGGAGCTGTTTTTT.

The genes are TRBV20-1 and TRBJ2-5; 8 bases align to TRBD2. Trimming cost V 3 bases and J 2 bases; bases outside gene matches: 14. The CDR3 contains 17 residues. Germline CDR1 reads DFQATT; CDR2 reads SNEGSKA (reference sequence). The CDR3 spells CSARASGLAGVQETQYF. The CDR3 DNA sequence: TGCAGTGCTAGGGCTTCAGGGCTAGCGGGCGTGCAAGAGACCCAGTACTTC.

This clonotype showed up many times. This sequence joins TRBV5-1 and TRBJ2-7, with D unclear. Germline V gene data show CDR1 as SGHRS and CDR2 as YFSETQ. The V gene lost 7 bases and the J gene lost 3 bases, with 11 bases spanning the gap. The CDR3 extends over 12 amino acids. The DNA of the CDR3 is TGCGCCAGCGGGCCAGAGTACTACGAGCAGTACTTC. Translated, it gives CASGPEYYEQYF.

The rearrangement links TRBV5-6 to TRBJ2-7; 7 nucleotides align to TRBD1. CDR3 size: 17 residues. V shed 3 bases and J 5 bases; nucleotides not matched to a gene: 17. The germline CDR1 and CDR2 sequences are SGHDT and YYEEEE. CDR3 residues: CASSSSIFRGIRDEQYF. DNA of the CDR3: TGTGCCAGCAGCTCGTCCATCTTCAGGGGGATCAGGGACGAGCAGTACTTC.